This T cell receptor (beta chain) was recorded in a study of T cell responses to AZD1222 COVID-19 vaccine. The study's findings and limits: With dominance at 160-218 and 743-854, vaccine-associated CD4 TCRs spanned spike. Baseline serology detected seropositivity in only five or six AZD1222 recipients.

Note on this clone: Its cognate antigen is unknown.

The data were produced by immunoSEQ multiplex PCR, yet TCRdb's version contains in-frame clones alone and is incomplete. The data contain 90,000 to 120,000 clones, about nine tenths of them singletons. Sequenced here: peripheral blood, sampled on day 0 of MenACWY control vaccination. This sequence was found in an adult in good health.

The CDR3 sequence is CASSLNGPSLNSPLHF. CDR3 in DNA: TGTGCCAGCAGTCTAAACGGACCGTCCCTTAATTCACCCCTCCACTTT. The rearrangement joins TRBV6-2 or TRBV6-3 to TRBJ1-6; D not certain. The CDR3 extends over 16 amino acids. The V end was cut by 5 bases, the J end by 6 bases, with 17 bases between. CDR1 MNHEY and CDR2 SVGEGT come from the germline V gene.